Below, one TCR beta chain is given with its context. Its matching antigen is unknown. The CDR3 has 15 residues. V dropped 6 bases and J dropped 1; count of bases not matched to a gene: 1. Germline V lookup: CDR1 SNHLY, CDR2 FYNNEI. Produced via immunoSEQ multiplex PCR; TCRdb's table is partial and in-frame only. The data show some 80,000 clones, with about nine tenths seen just once and around 0.15% held by the top ten. These data are taken from a study of human versus mouse CDR3 diversity and MHC coevolution. Study overall: Between roughly 0.6 x 10^7 and 1.7 x 10^7 valid reads came from each sample.

Study conclusions and caveats: Two of the three human donors had the lowest clonal inequality. Compared with mice, human CDR3s carried more deletions and insertions on average.

The chain joins TRBV2 to TRBJ2-2, with 11 bases that match TRBD2. The TCR originated in a person aged 25-75 years in good health. The sequenced material came from naive CD4+ T cells from blood. The subset was: CD45RO-negative CD62L-positive naive CD4 T cells. CDR3 in amino acids: CASRGTSGNTGELFF. Written as DNA, the CDR3 is TGTGCCAGCAGGGGGACTAGCGGGAACACCGGGGAGCTGTTTTTT.